This T cell receptor (beta chain) originates from a study of blood T cell repertoires in COVID-19 (dated by TCRdb to between 2020 and 2021). Regarding the complete study: Samples from collaborators originated in the United States, Italy and Spain and spanned both the acute and convalescent phases of COVID-19. The material from the prospective study consisted of cDNA or gDNA derived from T cells, B-cell-depleted T cells, or PBMCs. The dataset comprised deeply sampled blood TCRbeta repertoires from subjects exposed to, actively infected with, or recovered from COVID-19. The repertoires were made available in a free public database intended to serve as a resource for research on the immune response to SARS-CoV-2. Samples were obtained from the ongoing ImmuneRACE study (first 160 participants) and from some 1,200 subjects provided by 6 global collaborators. The sample metadata nearly always contained a de-identified subject ID, COVID-19 status, age in years and sex. Where available, HLA class I and class II types were taken from metadata supplied by the sample provider and were not determined by assay-based typing.

CDR1 and CDR2 (MNHEY, SMNVEV) derive from the germline V gene (reference sequence). Counted from cysteine to phenylalanine, this CDR3 has 18 amino acids. Only CDR3 DNA remains: 54 bases, in frame from the first base. V is reduced by 5 bases and J by 4 bases, leaving a spacing of 21 bases between them. The paper's findings and limits, for the study overall: How much clinical and demographic metadata was included differed by source and by participant, and the metadata was provided uncurated.

TCRbeta CDR3 regions were amplified from genomic DNA using the immunoSEQ Assay, a bias-controlled multiplex PCR. For the original study's pipeline: The number of nucleated cells in each sample was estimated from the amplification of reference gene primers within the assay. To quantify the absolute abundance of each unique TCRbeta CDR3 rearrangement, sequence reads were collapsed and filtered. For each sample, productive Simpson clonality was calculated as the square root of Simpson's diversity index over productive rearrangements. The immuneACCESS repertoire file appears here via TCRdb, limited to in-frame rearrangements. These files lack a portion of the clones; in checked studies, under half of the deficit traces to unresolved V genes, and the cause of the others is not known. Clone size and V and J calls were adopted from that table, with D and trimming inferred from the DNA. This sample comprises about 240,000 clones, about 85% of them detected only once. The ten top clones hold roughly 7% of the sample.

This clone was picked up one time. Its specific antigen is unknown. No base qualities exist here, and no much larger clone lies one base off it. A second Seattle source provided samples from volunteer blood donors who had recovered from COVID-19. Whole blood was collected in K2EDTA tubes by collaborating institutions according to the institutions' own protocols. Collaborator samples were shipped for TCRbeta analysis as frozen whole blood, isolated PBMCs, or DNA extracted from either sample type. The sample was peripheral blood. The chain couples TRBV27 to TRBJ1-6; the D gene remains uncertain. The source of this sequence is a man in his sixties who had recovered from COVID-19. The CDR3 loop reads CASSGGPRHPAYNSPLHF. The sequenced DNA: TGTGCCAGCAGTGGCGGCCCGAGGCACCCCGCGTATAATTCACCCCTCCACTTT.